This T cell receptor (beta chain) was sequenced for a study of cytomegalovirus exposure and HLA in healthy donors. This CDR3 is 13 amino acids long. The germline V gene has CDR1 GTSNPN and CDR2 SVGIG (reference sequence). V shed 4 bases and J 4 bases; nucleotides not matched to a gene: 4. Sequenced by immunoSEQ multiplex PCR; TCRdb stores in-frame clones only, minus some. The sample has about 270,000 clones, 65% to 90% seen once. Findings and caveats of the study: TCR sequences were mostly rare, though some public TCRs occurred in many donors. Subsequent analysis found a tendency for first-cohort TCR clusters to co-occur within the 120 or so validation repertoires. 150 or so TCR beta chains were listed as cytomegalovirus-associated.

The study drew the donors from its roughly 120-subject validation cohort, separate from the roughly 700-subject first cohort. Comment on this clone: Its specificity is unknown.

The clonotype comes from a woman aged 18 to 35 in good health and CMV-seronegative. Sequenced input: PBMCs. V gene TRBV30 combines with J gene TRBJ1-5; 7 bases align to TRBD1. Here the CDR3 DNA reads TGTGCCTGGAATCCGGGACAGAATCAGCCCCAGCATTTT. Encoded protein: CAWNPGQNQPQHF.